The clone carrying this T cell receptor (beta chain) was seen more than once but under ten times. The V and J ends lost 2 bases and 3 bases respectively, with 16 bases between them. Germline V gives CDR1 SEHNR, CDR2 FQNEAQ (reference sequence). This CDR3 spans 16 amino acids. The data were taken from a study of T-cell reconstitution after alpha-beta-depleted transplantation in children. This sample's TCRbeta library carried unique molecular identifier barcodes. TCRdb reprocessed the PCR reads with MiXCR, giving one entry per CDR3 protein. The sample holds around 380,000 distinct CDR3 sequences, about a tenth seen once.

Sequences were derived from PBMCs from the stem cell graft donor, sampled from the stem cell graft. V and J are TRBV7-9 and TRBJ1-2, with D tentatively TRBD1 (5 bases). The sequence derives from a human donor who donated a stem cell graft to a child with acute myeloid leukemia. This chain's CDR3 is CASSLYWGARDYGYTF. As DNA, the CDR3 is TGTGCCAGCAGCTTATATTGGGGCGCCCGGGACTATGGCTACACCTTC.